Below are 7 T cell receptor beta chains sequenced from a single sample in a study of regulatory T cells in long-lasting Graves disease. Arm-PCR with iRepertoire HTBI primers amplified the CDR3 regions for these TCR beta libraries. One entry per CDR3 protein, called by TCRdb with MiXCR from the multiplex PCR reads. The sample carries 650,000 to 850,000 distinct CDR3 sequences, about 30% recorded once. Time point reported: persistent/refractory GD, antithyroid drugs over 5 years with positive TRAb. PBMC RNA served as the TCR library source. The source material was peripheral blood mononuclear cells (PBMCs), sampled when the disease was refractory, from a patient treated with antithyroid drugs. The receptors here all came from a female donor with Graves disease.

This clonotype came up a few times. The V call is TRBV5-1, the J call TRBJ1-4; tentative D call: TRBD1 (5 bases). Germline loops: CDR1 SGHRS, CDR2 YFSETQ. The CDR3 spans 15 residues. V shed 0 bases and J shed 2 bases, with 8 bases lying between them. In DNA form, the CDR3 reads TGCGCCAGCAGCTTGGCGGCAGGGACTAATGAAAAACTGTTTTTT. It encodes CASSLAAGTNEKLFF. The whole variable domain, remainder taken from reference TRBV5-1 and TRBJ1-4, is KAGVTQTPRYLIKTRGQQVTLSCSPISGHRSVSWYQQTPGQGLQFLFEYFSETQRNKGNFPGRFSGRQFSNSRSEMNVSTLELGDSALYLCASSLAAGTNEKLFFGSGTQLSVL.

This sequence joins TRBV15 and TRBJ1-5, with D hard to call. Looked up from germline, CDR1 is LNHNV and CDR2 is YYDKDF (reference sequence). V dropped 0 bases and J dropped 0 bases, with 12 bases sitting between them. The CDR3 spans 17 residues. CDR3 in amino acids: CATSRDLTVNSNQPQHF. The CDR3 DNA reads as TGTGCCACCAGCAGAGATTTGACGGTCAATAGCAATCAGCCCCAGCATTTT.

The chain is built from TRBV14 and TRBJ1-2, with 9 positions matching TRBD1. The CDR3 has 14 residues. Germline CDR1 reads SGHDN; CDR2 reads FVKESK. V trimming: 3 bases; J trimming: 4 bases; junction bases outside the gene matches: 3. The CDR3 protein is CASSQDRGGYGYTF. The CDR3 DNA reads as TGTGCCAGCAGCCAGGACAGGGGAGGCTATGGCTACACCTTC. The entire variable domain, with the rest obtained from reference TRBV14 and TRBJ1-2, is as follows: EAGVTQFPSHSVIEKGQTVTLRCDPISGHDNLYWYRRVMGKEIKFLLHFVKESKQDESGMPNNRFLAERTGGTYSTLKVQPAELEDSGVYFCASSQDRGGYGYTFGSGTRLTVV.

This chain links TRBV10-3 with TRBJ1-6; 7 bases agree with TRBD1. This CDR3 is 13 amino acids long. With 4 bases clipped from V and 7 bases from J, the junction kept 1 base outside the gene matches. The germline V gene encodes CDR1 ENHRY and CDR2 SYGVKD. The CDR3 nucleotides are TGTGCCATCAGTGCAGGGGGGAATTCACCCCTCCACTTT. Residues: CAISAGGNSPLHF.

This clonotype was seen only once. This chain joins TRBV29-1 and TRBJ2-2; D tentatively reads TRBD1 or TRBD2 (5 bases each). Trimming left V 6 bases short and J 7 bases short, with 21 bases between. Per the germline V gene, CDR1 is SQVTM and CDR2 is ANQGSEA. The CDR3 consists of 15 residues. The CDR3 DNA sequence: TGCAGCGTCCAACTTTCCGGGACCGCCGGCGGGGAGCTGTTTTTT. Translating it yields CSVQLSGTAGGELFF.

V usage is TRBV6-5 and J usage is TRBJ2-7; D uncertain. This CDR3 has 17 amino acids. Germline V gene data show CDR1 as MNHEY and CDR2 as SVGAGI. Trimming removed 0 bases at V and 0 bases at J, with 15 bases between. DNA of the CDR3: TGTGCCAGCAGTTACTCACGACAACGCCTAGGCTCCTACGAGCAGTACTTC. Translation gives CASSYSRQRLGSYEQYF.

This clonotype was counted at least ten times. The chain combines TRBV3-1 with TRBJ2-7; 10 bases line up with TRBD2. This CDR3 comprises 14 residues. Germline loops: CDR1 LGHDT, CDR2 YNNKEL (reference sequence). Trimming took 4 bases from V and 2 from J; bases not matched to a gene: 2. This CDR3 reads CASSRLAGPYEQYF. The CDR3 nucleotides are TGTGCCAGCAGCCGACTAGCGGGTCCCTACGAGCAGTACTTC.